This T cell receptor (beta chain) derives from a study of blood T cell repertoires in COVID-19. About the research overall: Material from acute and convalescent COVID-19 was sourced from the United States, Italy and Spain.

This CDR3 has 15 amino acids. Germline-derived CDR1 and CDR2 are KGHSH and LQKENI. V gave up 3 bases and J gave up 2 bases, with 11 bases separating them. TCRdb keeps only in-frame clones here, not all; method: immunoSEQ multiplex PCR. The sample includes over 50,000 clones, 80% to 90% of them seen just once. The chain combines TRBV18 with TRBJ1-5; D uncertain. The source of this sequence is an elderly man with acute or convalescent COVID-19. Sample: peripheral blood. CDR3 loop: CASSPVREGNQPQHF. The CDR3 DNA follows: TGTGCCAGCTCACCGGTTCGCGAAGGCAATCAGCCCCAGCATTTT.